This T cell receptor (beta chain) derives from a study of response to subunit inactivated influenza vaccine. Study results and caveats: Authors suggested each seasonal influenza vaccination recruits few new T cells.

The germline gives CDR1 SGHTA, CDR2 FQGNSA. The germline V and J ends were trimmed by 1 base and 2 bases, with 8 bases remaining between them. The CDR3 spans 14 residues. Notes on this clonotype: Its antigen is unidentified.

MiXCR, applied by TCRdb to the RT-PCR reads, yields one record per CDR3 protein. The table includes roughly 570,000 distinct CDR3 sequences, roughly 13% detected once. This chain uses TRBV7-2 with TRBJ1-2; the D is unclear. Material: PBMCs from blood, obtained 40 to 50 days after vaccination. This clonotype originated in a man aged 45-65 years who received an inactivated influenza vaccine. The CDR3 coding sequence is TGTGCCAGCAGCTTAGTGGTAGGGAACTATGGCTACACCTTC. Translated, it gives CASSLVVGNYGYTF.